This TCR beta chain came from a study of blood T cells in healthy people across ages. Findings and caveats of the study: Naive T cell percentage showed a strong correlation with the diversity of TCR beta.

Between the trimmed V and J ends, which lost 5 bases and 9 bases, there was a span of 17 bases. This CDR3 region has 14 residues. Germline values: CDR1 LNHDA, CDR2 SQIVND (reference sequence). With a J-beta primer mix and a sample-barcoded 5' primer, a second PCR ran roughly 7 to 11 cycles. Per-sample output comprised a minimum of 2.5 million paired-end reads containing CDR3. A single record per CDR3 protein comes from TCRdb applying MiXCR to the 5' RACE reads. The table lists roughly 720,000 distinct CDR3 sequences, roughly 50% of them singletons. To note about this clonotype: Its antigen is currently unknown.

This sequence joins TRBV19 and TRBJ2-1; D may be TRBD2 (6 bases). What was sequenced was blood. This clonotype was obtained from a man older than 75 in good health. The CDR3 nucleotides are TGTGCCAGTAGTGCGATAGCGGTTGTGGGTGAGCAGTTCTTC. The encoded protein is CASSAIAVVGEQFF.